The 15 T cell receptor beta chains below all came from one sample that was sequenced in a study of T-cell memory formation after mild COVID-19. TCRdb re-analysed the 5' RACE reads in MiXCR, keeping a single row per CDR3 protein. The profile shows more than 350,000 distinct CDR3 sequences, 16% of them singletons. The source material was PBMCs or a T cell subset sorted from them (not recorded which). These TCRs come from a man between 18 and 29 years old who had mild COVID-19 (a few samples of this study predate the infection). Cell type and time point are not known.

This clonotype occurred a few times. The rearrangement links TRBV5-1 to TRBJ2-7, with 8 bases aligning to TRBD1. J was trimmed by 2 bases and V by 7 bases; bases with no gene match: 2. Looked up from germline, CDR1 is SGHRS and CDR2 is YFSETQ. The CDR3 is 12 residues long. The chain's CDR3 is CASRTGTYEQYV. The CDR3 DNA is TGCGCCAGCCGGACAGGGACCTACGAGCAGTACGTC.

J is TRBJ2-7 and V is TRBV6-5; possible D gene TRBD1, 7 bases. Germline V gene lookup returns CDR1 MNHEY and CDR2 SVGAGI. There are 14 residues in the CDR3. V was shortened by 8 bases and J by 8 bases, with 22 bases between the two germline ends. CDR3 amino acids: CASSVRGGGGQQYV. CDR3 coding DNA: TGTGCCAGCTCAGTTCGTGGAGGGGGCGGTCAGCAGTACGTC.

This clonotype was seen repeatedly, ten times or more. The rearrangement links TRBV6-2 or TRBV6-3 to TRBJ2-5; no reliable D call. Germline CDR1 MNHEY, CDR2 SVGEGT. The CDR3 runs to 14 residues. Between the trimmed V and J ends, which lost 4 bases and 5 bases, there was a span of 14 bases. Here the CDR3 DNA reads TGTGCCAGCAGTTCCGTAACGGTAGGGGAGACCCAGTACTTC. It translates to CASSSVTVGETQYF.

This clonotype was counted a few times. This chain connects TRBV5-1 to TRBJ2-5, with D uncertain. Trimming took 1 base from V and 5 from J, leaving 9 bases between them. CDR1 is SGHRS and CDR2 is YFSETQ in the germline V gene. The CDR3 has 13 amino acids. CDR3 residues: CASSLYRRETQYF. CDR3 DNA: TGCGCCAGCAGCTTGTATCGGCGCGAGACCCAGTACTTC. Combining the CDR3 with reference TRBV5-1 and TRBJ2-5 gives the whole variable domain KAGVTQTPRYLIKTRGQQVTLSCSPISGHRSVSWYQQTPGQGLQFLFEYFSETQRNKGNFPGRFSGRQFSNSRSEMNVSTLELGDSALYLCASSLYRRETQYFGPGTRLLVL.

This chain connects TRBV11-2 to TRBJ1-6; D ambiguous. CDR1 and CDR2 from the germline V gene are SGHAT and FQNNGV. The CDR3 totals 14 residues. The CDR3 sequence: CATSGRTYNSPLHF. The DNA of the CDR3 is TGTGCGACCAGTGGGAGGACGTATAATTCACCCCTCCACTTT.

The chain has TRBV7-8 and TRBJ2-5; no firm D call. CDR3 length: 18 residues. The germline V gene encodes CDR1 SGHVS and CDR2 FQNEAQ. The V and J ends lost 5 bases and 7 bases respectively, with 29 bases between them. The CDR3 reads CASSPSAPGRRPRVTQYF. In nucleotides, the CDR3 is TGTGCCAGCAGCCCTAGTGCCCCAGGCCGACGACCTAGGGTGACCCAGTACTTC.

This clonotype was observed a handful of times. The chain links TRBV3-1 to TRBJ1-2; no clear D. This CDR3 has 13 residues. Germline-derived CDR1 and CDR2 are LGHDT and YNNKEL (reference sequence). V lost 4 bases and J lost 8, with 14 bases in between. In nucleotides, the CDR3 is TGTGCCAGCAGCCGTTTGGGAGTAGGAGGCTACACCTTC. It codes for CASSRLGVGGYTF.

The CDR3 reads CSARGSGDTQETQYF. CDR3 bases: TGCAGTGCTAGAGGTAGCGGGGATACTCAAGAGACCCAGTACTTC. The gene calls are TRBV20-1 and TRBJ2-5; TRBD2 aligns across 8 bases. The CDR3 runs 15 residues. V dropped 1 base and J dropped 2; count of bases not matched to a gene: 6. Germline V gene sequence: CDR1 DFQATT, CDR2 SNEGSKA (reference sequence).

This clonotype was seen a few times. The V call is TRBV5-8, the J call TRBJ2-2; D gene ambiguous. The CDR3 sequence is 14 residues long. V lost 0 bases to trimming and J lost 0 bases, with 3 bases between them. Germline lookup yields CDR1 SGHTS and CDR2 YDEGEE. CDR3: CASSLESNTGELFF. Written as DNA, the CDR3 is TGTGCCAGCAGCTTGGAGTCGAACACCGGGGAGCTGTTTTTT.

This clonotype was observed a few times. The V gene is TRBV7-2, the J gene TRBJ2-5; D possibly corresponds to TRBD2 (5 bases). This CDR3 has 16 residues. The germline V gene encodes CDR1 SGHTA and CDR2 FQGNSA. V was clipped by 1 base and J by 4 bases, with 16 bases between them. CDR3 bases: TGTGCCAGCAGCTTAGAACGGATACGGGGTCGAGAGACCCAGTACTTC. Encoded protein: CASSLERIRGRETQYF.

The rearrangement uses TRBV20-1 and TRBJ1-1; D is perhaps TRBD1 (6 bases). From germline, CDR1 is DFQATT and CDR2 SNEGSKA (reference sequence). The CDR3 is made up of 13 amino acids. The germline V and J ends were trimmed by 5 bases and 3 bases, with 13 bases remaining between them. The CDR3: CSARRGMDTEAFF. The CDR3 DNA is TGCAGTGCTCGCAGGGGTATGGACACTGAAGCTTTCTTT.

This clonotype has ten or more counts. The V call is TRBV4-1, the J call TRBJ2-2, with 7 bases lining up with TRBD2. The J segment lost 0 bases and the V segment lost 4 bases, leaving 2 bases of the junction unmatched. The CDR3 length is 15 residues. The germline CDR1 and CDR2 sequences are MGHRA and YSYEKL. The CDR3 loop reads CASSRGLANTGELFF. In nucleotides, the CDR3 is TGCGCCAGCAGCCGAGGACTAGCGAACACCGGGGAGCTGTTTTTT.

V is TRBV4-1 and J is TRBJ2-2, with D possibly TRBD1 on 6 matching bases. The V end was cut by 1 base, the J end by 5 bases, with 8 bases between. Looked up from germline, CDR1 is MGHRA and CDR2 is YSYEKL. There are 14 residues in the CDR3. The CDR3 here is CASSQGQETGELFF. The DNA of the CDR3 is TGCGCCAGCAGCCAAGGACAGGAAACCGGGGAGCTGTTTTTT.

The rearrangement links TRBV15 to TRBJ2-3; D call uncertain. CDR3 size: 14 residues. Germline values: CDR1 LNHNV, CDR2 YYDKDF (reference sequence). Trimming pared 0 bases from V and 4 bases from J, leaving 8 bases between. CDR3 residues: CATSRDLGPDTQYF. The CDR3 region has the DNA TGTGCCACCAGCAGAGATCTGGGCCCAGATACGCAGTATTTT. Together with reference TRBV15 and TRBJ2-3, the CDR3 gives the full variable domain: DAMVIQNPRYQVTQFGKPVTLSCSQTLNHNVMYWYQQKSSQAPKLLFHYYDKDFNNEADTPDNFQSRRPNTSFCFLDIRSPGLGDTAMYLCATSRDLGPDTQYFGPGTRLTVL.

The J gene is TRBJ2-7, the V gene TRBV6-2 or TRBV6-3; D gene uncertain. V was shortened by 3 bases and J by 3 bases, with 9 bases between the two germline ends. Germline lookup yields CDR1 MNHEY and CDR2 SVGEGT. This CDR3 has 13 amino acids. Here the CDR3 reads CASSYRRFYEQYF. CDR3 DNA sequence: TGTGCCAGCAGTTATCGGCGGTTCTACGAGCAGTACTTC.